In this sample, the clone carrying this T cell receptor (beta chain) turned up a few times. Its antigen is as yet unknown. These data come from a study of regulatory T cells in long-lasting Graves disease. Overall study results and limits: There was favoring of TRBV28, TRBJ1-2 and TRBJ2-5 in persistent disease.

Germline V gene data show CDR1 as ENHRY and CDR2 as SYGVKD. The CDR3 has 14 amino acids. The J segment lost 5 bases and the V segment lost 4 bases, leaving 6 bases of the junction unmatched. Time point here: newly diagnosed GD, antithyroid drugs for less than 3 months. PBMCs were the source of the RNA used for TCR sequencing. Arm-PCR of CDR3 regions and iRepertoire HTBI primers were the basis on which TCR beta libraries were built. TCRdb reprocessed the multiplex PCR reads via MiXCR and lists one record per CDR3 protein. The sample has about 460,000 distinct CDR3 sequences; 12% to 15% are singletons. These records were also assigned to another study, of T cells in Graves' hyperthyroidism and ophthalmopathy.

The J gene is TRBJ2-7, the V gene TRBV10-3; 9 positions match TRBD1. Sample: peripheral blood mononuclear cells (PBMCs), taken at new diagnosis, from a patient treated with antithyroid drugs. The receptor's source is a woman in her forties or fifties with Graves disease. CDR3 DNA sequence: TGTGCCATCAGTGGAACCGGGACAGGGAACGAGCAGTACTTC. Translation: CAISGTGTGNEQYF.